This T cell receptor beta chain is drawn from a study of beta chain features in type 1 diabetes. Regarding the study as a whole: Any HLA effect on TCRB rearrangement was left unresolved by small sub-analyses. Moderate but significant shortening of TCRB CDR3s was recorded in all four CD4+ subsets from Type 1 diabetes patients. Within the patient group, naive, central memory and Treg TCRB repertoires appeared more similar to each other than within healthy donors.

What was sequenced were expressed TCRB transcripts, since all of the isolated RNA had been reverse transcribed. Method: immunoSEQ multiplex PCR; TCRdb's copy keeps in-frame clones and lacks some. The sample holds around 400,000 clones, roughly 13% seen once. This clone was seen a few times. Its matching antigen is unknown. Sequencing input: naive CD4+ T cells from blood. The TCR was taken from a man aged 18 to 30 in good health.

The CDR3 loop reads CSVKGWSTEAFF. As DNA, the CDR3 is TGCAGCGTGAAGGGGTGGTCCACTGAAGCTTTCTTT. V usage is TRBV29-1 and J usage is TRBJ1-1, with D tentatively TRBD1 (5 bases). Germline lookup yields CDR1 SQVTM and CDR2 ANQGSEA. The CDR3 sequence is 12 residues long. V dropped 6 bases and J dropped 4 bases, with 12 bases sitting between them.